This record looks at one T cell receptor (beta chain) sequence and its context. The record originates from a study of control samples from healthy donors and cancer patients. Germline V gene sequence: CDR1 SGHKS, CDR2 YYEKEE (reference sequence). V lost 1 base and J 4 bases, leaving 11 bases between the germline ends. The CDR3 is 14 amino acids. Assay used: immunoSEQ multiplex PCR; TCRdb lists only in-frame clones, some missing. The sample yields around 140,000 clones, over 85% seen once. The clonotype was recovered from a young man in good health. The sequenced material came from blood. The chain carries TRBV5-5 and TRBJ1-1; D is ambiguous. The CDR3 region has the DNA TGTGCCAGCAGCTTGTTTCAGGCGAGCACTGAAGCTTTCTTT. It is translated as CASSLFQASTEAFF. The whole variable domain, filled in from reference TRBV5-5 and TRBJ1-1, reads DAGVTQSPTHLIKTRGQQVTLRCSPISGHKSVSWYQQVLGQGPQFIFQYYEKEERGRGNFPDRFSARQFPNYSSELNVNALLLGDSALYLCASSLFQASTEAFFGQGTRLTVV.